A selection of T cell receptor beta chains follows, all from one sample in a study of cytomegalovirus exposure and HLA in healthy donors. Some clones are missing from TCRdb's copy, which holds only in-frame ones; the method was immunoSEQ multiplex PCR. The repertoire holds about 130,000 clones, with roughly 70% as singletons. The sample taken for sequencing was PBMCs. The receptors originated from a human donor in good health. Each CDR3 is given without its conserved first and last residue.

TRBV6-5,TRBJ1-6,ASRRSLYNSPLH
TRBV2,-,ASSELYEQY
TRBV11-2,TRBJ1-1,ASSLTTGNTEAF
TRBV5-4,TRBJ2-1,ASSLGGAGSNEQF
TRBV7-3,TRBJ2-1,ASSLTGQGGNEQF
TRBV11-3,TRBJ2-1,ASSLPPRGDLQF
TRBV9,TRBJ2-2,ASSVGQGSTGELF
TRBV28,TRBJ2-3,ASSLFPRGQTRDTQY
TRBV19,TRBJ2-2,ASAQGTSGSELF
TRBV28,TRBJ2-4,ASRLGTRGAKNIQY
TRBV27,TRBJ2-1,ASNLAASSYNEQF
TRBV20-1,TRBJ1-2,SAPAARGYT
TRBV5-1,TRBJ1-3,ASSLAGSRRGNTIY
TRBV7-2,TRBJ2-7,ASSLGSLTGAEQY
TRBV5-1,TRBJ1-6,ASSFNSGNNSPLH
TRBV13,TRBJ1-5,ASSLSDRGFFGQPQH
TRBV5-5,TRBJ2-2,ASSPGTTYGELF
TRBV4-2,-,ASSQDPSGNYEQY
TRBV9,TRBJ2-7,ASSVRDSGEQY
TRBV5-1,TRBJ1-4,ASSAGADEKLF
TRBV28,TRBJ1-5,ASSLGALNQPQH